The entry below gives a single T cell receptor beta chain sequence along with its context. The antigen is not known. The CDR3 consists of 14 residues. Germline CDR1 GTSNPN, CDR2 SVGIG (reference sequence). Trimming shortened V by 0 bases and J by 10 bases, and 15 bases separated the two germline ends. PCR amplification relied on 60 Vbeta primers (plus 13 Jbeta primers). Produced via immunoSEQ multiplex PCR; TCRdb's table is partial and in-frame only. The table has 160,000 or so clones, roughly 84% seen once. These data come from a study of cytomegalovirus exposure and HLA in healthy donors. Study-level findings and limits: There was a cluster of highly shared sequence variants that was likely a sequencing artifact. The classifier reportedly diagnosed cytomegalovirus status with high specificity and sensitivity.

The sequencing sample was made of PBMCs. The rearrangement uses TRBV30 and TRBJ1-4; no reliable D call. The clonotype originates from a woman younger than 35 in good health and CMV-seronegative. CDR3 in DNA: TGTGCCTGGAGTGTGTCCCAGTTTTCAGGAAAACTGTTTTTT. It is translated as CAWSVSQFSGKLFF.